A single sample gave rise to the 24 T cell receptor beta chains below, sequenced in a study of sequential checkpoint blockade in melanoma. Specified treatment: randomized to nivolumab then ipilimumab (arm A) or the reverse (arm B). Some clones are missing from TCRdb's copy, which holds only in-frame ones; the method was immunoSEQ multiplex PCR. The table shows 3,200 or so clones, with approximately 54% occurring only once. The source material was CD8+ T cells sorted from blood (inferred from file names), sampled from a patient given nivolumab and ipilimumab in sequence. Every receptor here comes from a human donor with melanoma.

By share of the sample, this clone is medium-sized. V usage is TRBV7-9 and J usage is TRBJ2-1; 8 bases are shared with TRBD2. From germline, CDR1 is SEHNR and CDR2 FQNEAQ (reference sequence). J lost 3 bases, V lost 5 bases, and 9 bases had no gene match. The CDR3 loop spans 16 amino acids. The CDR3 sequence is CASSPRGGTYYNEQFF. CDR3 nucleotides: TGTGCCAGCAGCCCCCGGGGGGGCACATACTACAATGAGCAGTTCTTC.

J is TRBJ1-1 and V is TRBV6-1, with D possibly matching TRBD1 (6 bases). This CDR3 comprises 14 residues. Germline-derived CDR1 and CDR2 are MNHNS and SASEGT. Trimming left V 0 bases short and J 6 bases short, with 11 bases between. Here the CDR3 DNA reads TGTGCCAGCAGTGAAGCGTGGGGGCTCCCTGAAGCTTTCTTT. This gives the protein CASSEAWGLPEAFF.

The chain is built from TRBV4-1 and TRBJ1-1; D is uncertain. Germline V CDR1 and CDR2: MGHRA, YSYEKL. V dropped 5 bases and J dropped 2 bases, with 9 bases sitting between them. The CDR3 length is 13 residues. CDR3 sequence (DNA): TGCGCCAGCAGCTACAGCTCCAACACTGAAGCTTTCTTT. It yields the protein CASSYSSNTEAFF.

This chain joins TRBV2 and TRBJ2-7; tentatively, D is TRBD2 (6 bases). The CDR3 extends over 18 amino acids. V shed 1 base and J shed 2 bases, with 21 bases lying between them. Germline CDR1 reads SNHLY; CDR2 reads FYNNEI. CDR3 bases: TGTGCCAGCAGTGAAGGAGGGATGAAAAGGGCGGGGACCTACGAGCAGTACTTC. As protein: CASSEGGMKRAGTYEQYF.

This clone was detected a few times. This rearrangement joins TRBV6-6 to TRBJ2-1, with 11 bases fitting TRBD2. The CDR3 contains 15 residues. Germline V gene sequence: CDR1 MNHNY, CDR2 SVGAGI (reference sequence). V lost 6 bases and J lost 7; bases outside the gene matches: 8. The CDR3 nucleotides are TGTGCCAGCAGCCTACTAGCGGGAGCTAAGAATGAGCAGTTCTTC. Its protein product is CASSLLAGAKNEQFF.

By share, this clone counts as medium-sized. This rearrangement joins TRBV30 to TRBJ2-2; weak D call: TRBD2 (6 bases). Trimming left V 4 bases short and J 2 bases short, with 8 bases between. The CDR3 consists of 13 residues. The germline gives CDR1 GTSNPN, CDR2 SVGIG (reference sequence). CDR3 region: CAWNAGNTGELFF. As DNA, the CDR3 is TGTGCCTGGAATGCGGGAAACACCGGGGAGCTGTTTTTT.

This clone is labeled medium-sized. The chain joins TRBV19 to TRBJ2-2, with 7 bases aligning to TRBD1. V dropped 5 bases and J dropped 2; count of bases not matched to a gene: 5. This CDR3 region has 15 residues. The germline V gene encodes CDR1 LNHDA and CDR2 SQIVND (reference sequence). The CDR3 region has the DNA TGTGCCAGTAGTCCCGGACAGGCTAACACCGGGGAGCTGTTTTTT. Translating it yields CASSPGQANTGELFF.

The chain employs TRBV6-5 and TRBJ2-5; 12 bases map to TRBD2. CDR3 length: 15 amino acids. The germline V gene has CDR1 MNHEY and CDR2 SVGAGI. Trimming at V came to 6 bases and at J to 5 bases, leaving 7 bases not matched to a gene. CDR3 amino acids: CASSRTSGIRETQYF. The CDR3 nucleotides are TGTGCCAGCAGCCGGACTAGCGGGATACGGGAGACCCAGTACTTC.

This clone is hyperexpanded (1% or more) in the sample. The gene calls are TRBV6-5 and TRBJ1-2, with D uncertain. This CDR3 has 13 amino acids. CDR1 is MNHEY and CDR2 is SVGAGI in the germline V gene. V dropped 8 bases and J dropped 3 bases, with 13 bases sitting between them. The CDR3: CASDHGRDYGYTF. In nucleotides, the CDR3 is TGTGCCAGCGACCACGGGAGGGACTATGGCTACACCTTC.

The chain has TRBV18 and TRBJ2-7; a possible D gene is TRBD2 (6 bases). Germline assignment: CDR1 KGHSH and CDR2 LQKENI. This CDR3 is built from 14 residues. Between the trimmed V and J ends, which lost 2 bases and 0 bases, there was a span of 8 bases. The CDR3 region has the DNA TGTGCCAGCTCACCAGCTAGCGTCTCCTACGAGCAGTACTTC. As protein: CASSPASVSYEQYF.

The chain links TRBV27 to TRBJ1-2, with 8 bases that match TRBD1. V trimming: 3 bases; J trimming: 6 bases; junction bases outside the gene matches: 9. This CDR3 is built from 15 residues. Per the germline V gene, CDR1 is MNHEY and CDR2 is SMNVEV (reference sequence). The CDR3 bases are TGTGCCAGCAGTTTGGGCTTCGGACAGGGACATGGCTACACCTTC. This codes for CASSLGFGQGHGYTF.

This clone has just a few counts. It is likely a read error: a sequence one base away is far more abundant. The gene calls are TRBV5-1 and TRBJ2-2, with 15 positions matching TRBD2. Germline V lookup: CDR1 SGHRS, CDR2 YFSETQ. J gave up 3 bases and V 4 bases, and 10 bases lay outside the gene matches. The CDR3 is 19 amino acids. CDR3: CASSGSPGLAGGDTGELFF. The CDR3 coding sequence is TGCGCCAGCAGCGGGTCTCCGGGACTAGCGGGAGGCGACACCGGGGAGCTGTTTTTT.

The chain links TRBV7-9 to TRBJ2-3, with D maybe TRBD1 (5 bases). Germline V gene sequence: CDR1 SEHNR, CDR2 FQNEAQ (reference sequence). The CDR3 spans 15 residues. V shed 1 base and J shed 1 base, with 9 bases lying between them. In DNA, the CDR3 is TGTGCCAGCAGCTTAGAACAGGATGGCACAGATACGCAGTATTTT. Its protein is CASSLEQDGTDTQYF.

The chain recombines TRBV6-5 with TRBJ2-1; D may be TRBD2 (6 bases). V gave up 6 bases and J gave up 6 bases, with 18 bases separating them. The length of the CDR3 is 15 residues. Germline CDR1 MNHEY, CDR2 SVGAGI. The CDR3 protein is CASSPFTGVGNEQFF. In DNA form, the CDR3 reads TGTGCCAGCAGCCCCTTTACGGGAGTGGGCAATGAGCAGTTCTTC.

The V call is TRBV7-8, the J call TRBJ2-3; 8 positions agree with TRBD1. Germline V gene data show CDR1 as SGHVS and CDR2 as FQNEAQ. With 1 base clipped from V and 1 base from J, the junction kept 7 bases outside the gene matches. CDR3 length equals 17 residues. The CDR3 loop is CASSLGGQGMGTDTQYF. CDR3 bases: TGTGCCAGCAGCTTAGGAGGACAGGGAATGGGCACAGATACGCAGTATTTT. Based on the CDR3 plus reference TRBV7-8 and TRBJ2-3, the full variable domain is GAGVSQSPRYKVAKRGQDVALRCDPISGHVSLFWYQQALGQGPEFLTYFQNEAQLDKSGLPSDRFFAERPEGSVSTLKIQRTQQEDSAVYLCASSLGGQGMGTDTQYFGPGTRLTVL.

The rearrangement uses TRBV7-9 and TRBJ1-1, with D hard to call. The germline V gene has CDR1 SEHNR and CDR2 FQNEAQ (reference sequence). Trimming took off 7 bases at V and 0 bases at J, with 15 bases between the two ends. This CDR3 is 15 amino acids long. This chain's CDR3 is CASTFSLTLNTEAFF. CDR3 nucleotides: TGTGCCAGCACCTTTAGCCTTACATTGAACACTGAAGCTTTCTTT.

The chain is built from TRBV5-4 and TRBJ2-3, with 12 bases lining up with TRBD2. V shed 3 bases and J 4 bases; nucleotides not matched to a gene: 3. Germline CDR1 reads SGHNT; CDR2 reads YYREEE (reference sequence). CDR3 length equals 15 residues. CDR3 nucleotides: TGTGCCAGCAGCTCAGGACTAGCGGGGCCAGATACGCAGTATTTT. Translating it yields CASSSGLAGPDTQYF.

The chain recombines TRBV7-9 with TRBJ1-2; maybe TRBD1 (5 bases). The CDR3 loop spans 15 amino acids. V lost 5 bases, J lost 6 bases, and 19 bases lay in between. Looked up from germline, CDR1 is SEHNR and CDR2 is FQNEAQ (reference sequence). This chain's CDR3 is CASSPDPQGPDGYTF. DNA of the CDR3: TGTGCCAGCAGCCCAGACCCCCAGGGTCCCGATGGCTACACCTTC.

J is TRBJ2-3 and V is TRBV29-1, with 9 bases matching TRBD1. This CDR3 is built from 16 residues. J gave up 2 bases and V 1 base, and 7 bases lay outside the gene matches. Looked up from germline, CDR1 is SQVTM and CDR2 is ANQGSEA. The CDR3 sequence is CSVEAQGQGYTDTQYF. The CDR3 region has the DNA TGCAGCGTTGAAGCTCAGGGACAGGGCTACACAGATACGCAGTATTTT.

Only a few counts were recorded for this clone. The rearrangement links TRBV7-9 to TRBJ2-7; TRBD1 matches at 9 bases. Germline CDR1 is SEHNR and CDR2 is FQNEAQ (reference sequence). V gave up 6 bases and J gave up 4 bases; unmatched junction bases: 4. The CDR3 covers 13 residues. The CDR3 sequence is CASRPGTGYEQYF. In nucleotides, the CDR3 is TGTGCCAGCAGGCCCGGGACAGGGTACGAGCAGTACTTC.

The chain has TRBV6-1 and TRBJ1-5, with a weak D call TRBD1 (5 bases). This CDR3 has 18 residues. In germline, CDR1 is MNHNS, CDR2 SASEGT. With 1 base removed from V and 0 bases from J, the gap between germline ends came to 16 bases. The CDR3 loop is CASSEEGIPLYSNQPQHF. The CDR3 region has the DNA TGTGCCAGCAGTGAAGAGGGGATACCACTGTATAGCAATCAGCCCCAGCATTTT.

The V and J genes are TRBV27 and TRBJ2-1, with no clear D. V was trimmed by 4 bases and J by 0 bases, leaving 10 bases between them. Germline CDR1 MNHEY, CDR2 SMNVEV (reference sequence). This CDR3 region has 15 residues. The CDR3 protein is CASSYSRYSYNEQFF. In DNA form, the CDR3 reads TGTGCCAGCAGTTACAGCCGTTACTCCTACAATGAGCAGTTCTTC.

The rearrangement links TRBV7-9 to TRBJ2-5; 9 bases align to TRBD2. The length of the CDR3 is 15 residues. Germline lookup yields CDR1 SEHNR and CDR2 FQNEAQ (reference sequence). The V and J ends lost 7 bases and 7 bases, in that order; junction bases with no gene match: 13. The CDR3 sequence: CASTLGRTSEATQYF. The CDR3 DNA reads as TGTGCCAGCACCTTGGGGAGGACTAGCGAGGCGACCCAGTACTTC.

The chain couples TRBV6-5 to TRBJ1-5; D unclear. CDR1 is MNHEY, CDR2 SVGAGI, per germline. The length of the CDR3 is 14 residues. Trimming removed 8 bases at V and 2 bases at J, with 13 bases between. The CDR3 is CASRSVDGNQPQHF. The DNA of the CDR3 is TGTGCCAGCCGCAGCGTTGACGGCAATCAGCCCCAGCATTTT.